This T cell receptor (beta chain) was observed in a study of T cell responses to AZD1222 COVID-19 vaccine (dated by TCRdb to 2020 to 2022). Context from the whole study: TCR sequencing covered more than 230 trial participants: about 210 given two doses of AZD1222 and 26 given two doses of MenACWY control vaccine. Trial participants were enrolled by age into subgroups of 18-55, 56-69 and 70-plus years, and roughly 160, 29 and 62 TCR-sequenced participants, respectively, were included in these subgroups. Paper-wide results and their limitations: In the small 56-69-year group, the increase in depth fell short of significance, most likely because of low power. Epitopes outside the regions mutated in the B.1.351 and B.1.1.7 variants were reportedly recognized by nearly half of the unique spike-specific TCRs. Most participants were white British and females outnumbered males, and the authors suggested that clonal diversity may have been underestimated. Spike-specific TCR breadth and depth rose significantly after two AZD1222 doses compared with day 0 and with MenACWY recipients. No day 14 peak-response samples were available, so repertoires were characterized only after the peak T cell response. The whole spike protein was spanned by vaccine-associated CD4 TCRs, and dominant responses were seen in regions 160-218 and 743-854. Conclusions about previously exposed vaccinees are limited, since just 6 or 7 AZD1222 recipients were seropositive for SARS-CoV-2 at baseline.

The germline V gene provides CDR1 MNHEY and CDR2 SVGAGI. There are 15 amino acids in the CDR3, from cysteine to phenylalanine inclusive. The retained sequence is limited to the CDR3, 45 bases, with the frame set at the first base. Ends trimmed: V by 6 bases, J by 5 bases; bases unmatched to a gene: 9. The CDR3 regions of human TCRbeta chains were analyzed by immunosequencing. In the original analysis: Repertoire TCRs were matched against a reference library of SARS-CoV-2-specific TCRs generated with the MIRA antigen-specificity platform. Breadth was defined as the fraction of unique TCRs that were SARS-CoV-2-associated, and depth was defined as the fraction of total T cells that were SARS-CoV-2-associated. Using the MIRA data, each spike-specific TCR was mapped to the spike region that the TCR reacts to and placed in a CD4 or CD8 class. Log10-transformed breadth and depth values were compared by one-way ANOVA with Sidak's multiple comparisons tests. TCRdb retrieved this table from immuneACCESS and kept in-frame rearrangements only. Not all clones are present; in checked studies, unresolved V genes account for under half, and no reason is known for the remainder. V and J calls and clone size are copied from that table; D and trimming were computed from the DNA. Counted in this sample were 150,000 to 200,000 clones; approximately 90% of them appeared once. The ten largest clones add up to 25% to 30% of the sample.

Turning to this clone: Its antigen remains undetermined. Within one base of it there is no much larger clone, and no base qualities were kept.

Per the publication, the time point label means: about 28 days (+/-7) after the second vaccine dose. AZD1222 recipients given second doses at about 4 weeks or at about 12 weeks were pooled, since spike-specific TCR depth and breadth were not found to differ between the two schedules. The vaccinee samples were drawn from two UK trials, COV001 and COV002, one of which was a single-blind randomized controlled phase 2/3 trial testing AZD1222 (ChAdOx1 nCoV-19) in healthy adults. Trial participant PBMC samples were collected at day 0 and day 28 after the second dose for TCRbeta chain sequencing. The sample consisted of peripheral blood, taken 28 days after the second AZD1222 dose. Recombination connected TRBV6-5 to TRBJ2-5; 10 middle bases align to TRBD1. The TCR sequence derives from an adult who received the AZD1222 COVID-19 vaccine. For the CDR3, the sequence is CASRPLGQGTETQYF. The DNA sequence is given as TGTGCCAGCAGGCCGTTGGGACAGGGGACGGAGACCCAGTACTTC.